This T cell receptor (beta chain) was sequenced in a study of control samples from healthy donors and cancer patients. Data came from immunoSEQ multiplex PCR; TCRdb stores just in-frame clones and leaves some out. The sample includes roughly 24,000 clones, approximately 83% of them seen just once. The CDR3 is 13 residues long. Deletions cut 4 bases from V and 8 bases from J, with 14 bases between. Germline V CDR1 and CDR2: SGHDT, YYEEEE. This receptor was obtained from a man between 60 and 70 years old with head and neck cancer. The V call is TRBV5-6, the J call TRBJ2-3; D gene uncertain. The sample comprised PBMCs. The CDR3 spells CASSVNRVGTQYF. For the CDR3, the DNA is TGTGCCAGCAGCGTTAACAGAGTGGGTACGCAGTATTTT.